Described below is a single TCR beta chain sequence and its context. What it binds is not known. Amplification started from genomic DNA. Amplification of the beta chain CDR3 used 30 forward and 13 reverse multiplex primers. TCRdb passed the multiplex PCR reads through MiXCR, listing each CDR3 protein once. This table has a few hundred thousand distinct CDR3 sequences, roughly 50% appearing once. The data stem from a study of type 1 and type 2 diabetes patients. The study, taken as a whole, reports: Age and gender were not matched between study groups, possibly biasing interpretation. Type 1 diabetes repertoires were significantly less diverse than type 2 diabetes ones.

Germline V CDR1 and CDR2: SGDLS, YYNGEE. The CDR3 has 19 amino acids. V dropped 0 bases and J dropped 1; count of bases not matched to a gene: 8. The sequenced sample was peripheral blood mononuclear cells (PBMCs). This receptor was taken from a man aged 18 to 29 with type 2 diabetes. The V gene is TRBV9, the J gene TRBJ2-3; TRBD2 matches 13 bases. The CDR3 loop reads CASSVGLAGGRERTDTQYF. The CDR3 region has the DNA TGTGCCAGCAGCGTAGGACTAGCGGGAGGTCGGGAGCGCACAGATACGCAGTATTTT.